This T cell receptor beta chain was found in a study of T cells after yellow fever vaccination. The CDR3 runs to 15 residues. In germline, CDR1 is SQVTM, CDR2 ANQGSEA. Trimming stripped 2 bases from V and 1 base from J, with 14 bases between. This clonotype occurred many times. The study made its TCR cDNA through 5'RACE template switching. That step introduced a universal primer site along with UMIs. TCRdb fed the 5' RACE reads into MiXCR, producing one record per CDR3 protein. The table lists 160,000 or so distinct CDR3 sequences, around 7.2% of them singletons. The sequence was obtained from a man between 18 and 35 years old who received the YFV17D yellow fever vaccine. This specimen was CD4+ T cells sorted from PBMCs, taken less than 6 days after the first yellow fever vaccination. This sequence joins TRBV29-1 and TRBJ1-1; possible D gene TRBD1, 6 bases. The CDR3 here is CSVEIYRTANTEAFF. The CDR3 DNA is TGCAGCGTTGAAATATATCGGACAGCGAACACTGAAGCTTTCTTT.